This T cell receptor beta chain appears in the sequencing data of a study of beta chain features in type 1 diabetes. For the study at large: The examined sorted cells totaled 107,917,701 across samples.

General observations from the study: Moderately but significantly shorter TCRB CDR3s were found in Type 1 diabetes patients in all four CD4+ subsets.

The whole isolated RNA underwent reverse transcription, so sequencing captured expressed TCRB transcripts. Libraries were prepared by immunoSEQ multiplex PCR; TCRdb keeps only in-frame clonotypes and omits some of them. The table has 550,000 to 850,000 clones, roughly 12% seen once. Only a few counts were recorded for this clone. Its antigen remains unknown. Sequencing was performed on naive CD4+ T cells from blood. The TCR originated in a man younger than 30 with type 1 diabetes.

CDR3 DNA: TGTGCCAGCAGTGACGGGACAGTCCAAGAGACCCAGTACTTC. The encoded protein is CASSDGTVQETQYF. The rearrangement links TRBV6-5 to TRBJ2-5; 7 positions match TRBD1. The germline V gene has CDR1 MNHEY and CDR2 SVGAGI. The CDR3 is 14 amino acids. The V and J ends lost 5 bases and 1 base, in that order; junction bases with no gene match: 4.